This T cell receptor beta chain derives from a study of patients and donors after allogeneic stem cell transplantation. This clonotype has ten or more counts. TCRdb itself ran the RT-PCR reads through MiXCR, one entry per CDR3 protein. The repertoire holds 20,000 or so distinct CDR3 sequences, with approximately 4.4% as singletons. The V and J ends lost 3 bases and 6 bases, in that order; junction bases with no gene match: 4. Germline V gene lookup returns CDR1 MNHNS and CDR2 SASEGT. The CDR3 consists of 13 residues. Sequenced material: blood, either unsorted or a sorted T cell fraction (not recorded which). The chain employs TRBV6-1 and TRBJ2-7; 8 bases match TRBD1. The receptor comes from a human donor who was either an allogeneic HSCT recipient or a stem cell or donor lymphocyte infusion donor (not recorded which). It is not recorded whose cells these are; they may come from a transplant donor. CDR3 sequence: CASSEQGAIEQYF. The CDR3, as DNA: TGTGCCAGCAGTGAGCAGGGGGCTATCGAGCAGTACTTC.